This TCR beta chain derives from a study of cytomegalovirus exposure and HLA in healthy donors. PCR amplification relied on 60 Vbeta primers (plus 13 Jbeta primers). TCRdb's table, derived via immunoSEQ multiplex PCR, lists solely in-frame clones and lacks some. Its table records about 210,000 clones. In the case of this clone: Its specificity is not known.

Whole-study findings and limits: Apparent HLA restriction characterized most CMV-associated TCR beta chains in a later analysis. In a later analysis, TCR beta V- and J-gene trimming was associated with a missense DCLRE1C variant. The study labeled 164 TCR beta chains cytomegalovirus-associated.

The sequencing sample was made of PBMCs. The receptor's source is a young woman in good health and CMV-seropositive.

For the CDR3, the DNA is TGTGCCAGCAGGTTCCTCTCCTACGAGCAGTACTTC. This encodes CASRFLSYEQYF. The genes are TRBV6-1 and TRBJ2-7, with D uncertain. V was shortened by 6 bases and J by 0 bases, with 6 bases between the two germline ends. The CDR3 extends over 12 amino acids. Per the germline V gene, CDR1 is MNHNS and CDR2 is SASEGT.